The 11 T cell receptor beta chains below come from one sample, sequenced in a study of blood T cell repertoires in COVID-19 (dated by TCRdb to 2020 to 2022). The library was built by means of the immunoSEQ multiplex PCR assay. TCRdb stores this immuneACCESS table with in-frame sequences only. Part of the clones is absent; in the studies checked, under half of the shortfall reflects unresolved V genes, and no reason is known for the rest. Counted in this sample were over 100,000 clones; 70% to 90% of them appeared once. The top ten hold around 3% of the sample. The sequenced sample was peripheral blood. These TCRs come from a man in his forties or fifties with active or convalescent COVID-19.

The chain recombines TRBV12-5 with TRBJ1-5, with 9 bases identical to TRBD1. CDR1 and CDR2 from the germline V gene are LGHNT and FRNRAP. There are 14 residues in the CDR3. J lost 2 bases, V lost 6 bases, and 2 bases had no gene match. CDR3 protein: CASGRDRGNQPQHF. CDR3 DNA sequence: TGTGCTAGTGGACGGGACAGGGGCAATCAGCCCCAGCATTTT.

The gene calls are TRBV6-5 and TRBJ1-1, with TRBD1 as a possible D gene (5 bases). V lost 8 bases and J lost 4, with 14 bases in between. The germline V gene has CDR1 MNHEY and CDR2 SVGAGI. There are 13 residues in the CDR3. In DNA, the CDR3 is TGTGCCAGCCGGACACCACCTATCACTGAAGCTTTCTTT. It codes for CASRTPPITEAFF.

On this clone itself: The same CDR3 also results from other DNA sequences found in this sample. This sequence joins TRBV7-9 and TRBJ2-2; TRBD1 aligns across 7 bases. Germline CDR1 and CDR2: SEHNR and FQNEAQ (reference sequence). The CDR3 totals 15 residues. V lost 5 bases to trimming and J lost 5 bases; unmatched junction nucleotides: 8. The CDR3 region is CASSLGAGGTGELFF. Written as DNA, the CDR3 is TGTGCCAGCAGCCTCGGGGCAGGGGGAACCGGGGAGCTGTTTTTT.

The J gene is TRBJ1-1, the V gene TRBV4-1; possibly TRBD1 for D (5 bases). The germline V gene has CDR1 MGHRA and CDR2 YSYEKL. Trimming removed 0 bases at V and 3 bases at J, with 11 bases between. CDR3 length equals 15 residues. The CDR3 coding sequence is TGCGCCAGCAGCCAAGAGGTGACGGGGGACACTGAAGCTTTCTTT. This gives the protein CASSQEVTGDTEAFF.

The J gene is TRBJ2-7, the V gene TRBV9; 7 bases are a match to TRBD2. Germline V gives CDR1 SGDLS, CDR2 YYNGEE. The J segment lost 4 bases and the V segment lost 0 bases, leaving 7 bases of the junction unmatched. The CDR3 is 15 residues long. CDR3 sequence: CASSVGGTKEYEQYF. CDR3 nucleotides: TGTGCCAGCAGCGTAGGCGGGACTAAGGAATACGAGCAGTACTTC.

The V call is TRBV5-1, the J call TRBJ1-6; maybe TRBD1 (6 bases). CDR1 is SGHRS, CDR2 YFSETQ, per germline. Trimming took 0 bases from V and 7 from J, leaving 8 bases between them. The CDR3 loop spans 14 amino acids. The CDR3 coding sequence is TGCGCCAGCAGCTTGGGACAGGAAAATTCACCCCTCCACTTT. The encoded protein is CASSLGQENSPLHF. The full variable domain, with the rest looked up from reference TRBV5-1 and TRBJ1-6, is KAGVTQTPRYLIKTRGQQVTLSCSPISGHRSVSWYQQTPGQGLQFLFEYFSETQRNKGNFPGRFSGRQFSNSRSEMNVSTLELGDSALYLCASSLGQENSPLHFGNGTRLTVT.

The chain combines TRBV7-9 with TRBJ1-1; D remains unclear. The germline gives CDR1 SEHNR, CDR2 FQNEAQ (reference sequence). V was trimmed by 5 bases and J by 6 bases, leaving 19 bases between them. CDR3 size: 15 residues. CDR3 in DNA: TGTGCCAGCAGCCCCGAGGGAGGGAGATGGGCTGAAGCTTTCTTT. Protein sequence: CASSPEGGRWAEAFF.

Only a few counts were recorded for this clone. V is TRBV15 and J is TRBJ1-1; no clear D. CDR1 is LNHNV and CDR2 is YYDKDF in the germline V gene (reference sequence). Trimming shortened V by 1 base and J by 0 bases, and 9 bases separated the two germline ends. There are 15 residues in the CDR3. The CDR3: CATSRGVTVNTEAFF. CDR3 coding DNA: TGTGCCACCAGCAGAGGAGTTACGGTGAACACTGAAGCTTTCTTT. Complete variable domain (other parts from reference TRBV15 and TRBJ1-1): DAMVIQNPRYQVTQFGKPVTLSCSQTLNHNVMYWYQQKSSQAPKLLFHYYDKDFNNEADTPDNFQSRRPNTSFCFLDIRSPGLGDTAMYLCATSRGVTVNTEAFFGQGTRLTVV.

V is TRBV2 and J is TRBJ1-2, with 8 nucleotides matching TRBD1. Germline V CDR1 and CDR2: SNHLY, FYNNEI. The CDR3 consists of 14 residues. The V segment lost 7 bases and the J segment 8 bases; nucleotides outside the gene matches: 12. CDR3 residues: CASITGQVTSGYTF. The DNA for the CDR3 is TGTGCCAGCATCACGGGACAGGTGACTTCCGGCTACACCTTC.

V is TRBV11-2 and J is TRBJ2-5, with a weak D call TRBD1 (5 bases). Trimming stripped 4 bases from V and 4 bases from J, with 10 bases between. The CDR3 is made up of 13 amino acids. The V gene's germline CDR1 is SGHAT and CDR2 FQNNGV. CDR3 residues: CASSWVQGETQYF. The CDR3 nucleotides read TGTGCCAGCAGCTGGGTTCAGGGAGAGACCCAGTACTTC.

This clone was seen a few times. In nucleotides, the CDR3 is TGCAGCGTTGAATCTAGTTACGAGCAGTACTTC. This encodes CSVESSYEQYF. The chain links TRBV29-1 to TRBJ2-7; D not resolved. V was cut by 2 bases and J by 4 bases, with 6 bases left in between. Germline values: CDR1 SQVTM, CDR2 ANQGSEA. There are 11 residues in the CDR3.